The 19 T cell receptor beta chains below all came from one sample that was sequenced in a study of regulatory T cells in long-lasting Graves disease. Documented time point: persistent/refractory GD, antithyroid drugs over 5 years with positive TRAb. PBMCs were the source of the RNA used for TCR sequencing. The authors built TCR beta libraries using iRepertoire HTBI primers and Arm-PCR of CDR3 regions. From the multiplex PCR reads, TCRdb called clonotypes with MiXCR, one entry per CDR3 protein. The sample lists approximately 400,000 distinct CDR3 sequences, less than 30% occurring once. Sequences were derived from peripheral blood mononuclear cells (PBMCs), sampled when the disease was refractory, from a patient treated with antithyroid drugs. All receptors derive from a woman aged 40 to 50 with Graves disease.

Worth noting for this clonotype: Just one base apart from a much larger clone, this may be a read error. The CDR3 DNA follows: TGTGCCAGCAGTTTAAGACAGGACTTCACACCCCTCCACTTT. It codes for CASSLRQDFTPLHF. This chain uses TRBV28 with TRBJ1-6, with D possibly being TRBD1 (6 bases). V lost 2 bases and J lost 11, with 13 bases in between. CDR1 and CDR2 from the germline V gene are MDHEN and SYDVKM. The CDR3 consists of 14 residues.

In DNA, the CDR3 is TGTGCCAGCAGCCTTAGCGGGAGGCCTCCCTACGAGCAGTACTTC. Protein product: CASSLSGRPPYEQYF. The chain links TRBV2 to TRBJ2-7, with 10 nucleotides matching TRBD2. The CDR3 consists of 15 residues. With 6 bases clipped from V and 2 bases from J, the junction kept 7 bases outside the gene matches. Germline values: CDR1 SNHLY, CDR2 FYNNEI.

This clonotype appeared many times. J is TRBJ2-7 and V is TRBV2; the D is unclear. CDR1 is SNHLY, CDR2 FYNNEI, per germline. The V end was cut by 6 bases, the J end by 6 bases, with 9 bases between. The CDR3 consists of 11 residues. CDR3 sequence (DNA): TGTGCCAGCAGAGATATGCGCGAGCAGTACTTC. Encoded protein: CASRDMREQYF.

This clonotype was counted only a few times. This chain joins TRBV5-5 and TRBJ1-1; the D gene is possibly TRBD1 (5 bases). V lost 0 bases to trimming and J lost 2 bases, with 14 bases between them. The length of the CDR3 is 16 residues. CDR1 SGHKS and CDR2 YYEKEE come from the germline V gene (reference sequence). The CDR3 sequence is CASSLESGTVNTEAFF. DNA for the CDR3: TGTGCCAGCAGCTTGGAGTCGGGGACGGTAAACACTGAAGCTTTCTTT.

Only a few counts were recorded for this clonotype. V and J are TRBV28 and TRBJ1-1; D might be TRBD1 (6 bases). CDR3 size: 19 residues. Germline V lookup: CDR1 MDHEN, CDR2 SYDVKM. The ends were cut back, 3 bases at V and 1 base at J, with 24 bases in the middle. This CDR3 reads CASSFQLSLQGPSNTEAFF. The CDR3 DNA reads as TGTGCCAGCAGTTTTCAACTAAGCCTCCAGGGGCCGTCGAACACTGAAGCTTTCTTT.

At least ten counts were recorded for this clonotype. The chain joins TRBV7-9 to TRBJ2-5, with TRBD2 as a possible D gene (5 bases). Germline V lookup: CDR1 SEHNR, CDR2 FQNEAQ (reference sequence). The CDR3 spans 16 residues. Trimming took off 5 bases at V and 3 bases at J, with 19 bases between the two ends. CDR3 amino acids: CASSARRAPAKETQYF. CDR3 sequence (DNA): TGTGCCAGCAGCGCCCGGCGGGCGCCCGCGAAAGAGACCCAGTACTTC.

On this clonotype: A much larger clone sits a single nucleotide away, making a read error possible. The chain carries TRBV28 and TRBJ1-5; D uncertain. Looked up from germline, CDR1 is MDHEN and CDR2 is SYDVKM. The CDR3 sequence is 15 residues long. As DNA, the CDR3 is TGTACCAGCAGACCCGGGTCCATAGGGAATCAGCCCCAGCATTTT. Translated, it gives CTSRPGSIGNQPQHF.

In its sample, this clonotype was seen once. This sequence joins TRBV2 and TRBJ2-5; the D is unclear. TRBJ2-1 matches the DNA end more closely, so the J call is doubtful. Germline V gene sequence: CDR1 SNHLY, CDR2 FYNNEI. There are 12 residues in the CDR3. CDR3 protein: CASKDNEDEQFF. The CDR3, as DNA: TGTGCCAGCAAAGACAATGAGGATGAGCAGTTCTTC.

This clonotype was observed many times. V is TRBV11-2 and J is TRBJ2-7, with D hard to call. Germline loops: CDR1 SGHAT, CDR2 FQNNGV. The V gene lost 1 base and the J gene lost 3 bases, with 16 bases spanning the gap. This CDR3 has 16 amino acids. The DNA of the CDR3 is TGTGCCAGCAGCTTAGGCAAGTCAGGACCGCTCTACGAGCAGTACTTC. Protein: CASSLGKSGPLYEQYF.

The chain couples TRBV2 to TRBJ2-1, with D perhaps matching TRBD1 (5 bases). The CDR3 spans 15 residues. Trimming removed 7 bases from V and 7 bases from J, with 20 bases in between. Germline assignment: CDR1 SNHLY and CDR2 FYNNEI. This CDR3 reads CASKSLKQGLNEQFF. The CDR3 DNA sequence: TGTGCCAGCAAGAGCCTTAAGCAGGGTTTGAATGAGCAGTTCTTC.

V is TRBV6-5 and J is TRBJ1-1; 8 bases align to TRBD1. The CDR3 sequence is 17 residues long. The J segment lost 3 bases and the V segment lost 1 base, leaving 10 bases of the junction unmatched. Germline CDR1 reads MNHEY; CDR2 reads SVGAGI. Here the CDR3 DNA reads TGTGCCAGCAGTTACTGGGGCAGGGGGCCAGACCACACTGAAGCTTTCTTT. It is translated as CASSYWGRGPDHTEAFF.

The sample holds many counts of this clonotype. J is TRBJ1-1 and V is TRBV28; TRBD1 agrees at 8 bases. This CDR3 is 14 amino acids long. CDR1 and CDR2 from the germline V gene are MDHEN and SYDVKM. Trimming at V came to 5 bases and at J to 4 bases, leaving 6 bases not matched to a gene. CDR3 sequence: CASSIQGVGTEAFF. The CDR3 bases are TGTGCCAGCAGTATACAGGGGGTGGGCACTGAAGCTTTCTTT.

This clonotype has a handful of counts. CDR3 nucleotide sequence: TGTGCCAGCAGCCCGGGACTGGGAAAACTGTTTTTT. Protein: CASSPGLGKLFF. The chain couples TRBV14 to TRBJ1-4; weak D call: TRBD1 (5 bases). The CDR3 has 12 amino acids. The V and J ends lost 4 bases and 10 bases respectively, with 10 bases between them. The germline V gene has CDR1 SGHDN and CDR2 FVKESK.

This clonotype was detected ten times or more. J is TRBJ2-7 and V is TRBV6-1, with a tentative D call TRBD1 (5 bases). Germline lookup yields CDR1 MNHNS and CDR2 SASEGT. This CDR3 contains 13 residues. The V end was cut by 5 bases, the J end by 5 bases, with 13 bases between. The CDR3 nucleotides read TGTGCCAGCAGTAGCGCGTGGGGCAACGAGCAGTACTTC. It encodes CASSSAWGNEQYF.

The table lists this clonotype with a few counts. The rearrangement links TRBV3-1 to TRBJ2-1, with no clear D. The CDR3 spans 11 residues. Per germline, CDR1 LGHDT and CDR2 YNNKEL (reference sequence). V lost 3 bases and J lost 9, with 6 bases in between. CDR3 residues: CASSQFAEQFF. The CDR3 DNA reads as TGTGCCAGCAGCCAGTTCGCTGAGCAGTTCTTC.

This rearrangement joins TRBV7-9 to TRBJ2-7; 10 positions match TRBD2. V lost 2 bases to trimming and J lost 5 bases; unmatched junction nucleotides: 3. The CDR3 contains 14 residues. CDR1 and CDR2 from the germline V gene are SEHNR and FQNEAQ (reference sequence). CDR3 sequence: CASSLILAGDEQYF. CDR3 DNA sequence: TGTGCCAGCAGCTTAATCCTAGCGGGAGACGAGCAGTACTTC.

This clonotype was observed once. The V call is TRBV5-1, the J call TRBJ2-3; D may match TRBD1 or TRBD2 (6 bases each). The CDR3 length is 14 residues. CDR1 and CDR2 (germline): SGHRS, YFSETQ. V was shortened by 2 bases and J by 3 bases, with 10 bases between the two germline ends. CDR3 nucleotides: TGCGCCAGCAGCTTACAGGGAGGTACAGATACGCAGTATTTT. This gives the protein CASSLQGGTDTQYF.

The chain employs TRBV7-3 and TRBJ2-2; weak D call: TRBD2 (6 bases). Germline V CDR1 and CDR2: SGHTA, FQGTGA. This CDR3 is 16 amino acids long. Trimming took 5 bases from V and 6 from J, leaving 19 bases between them. The DNA for the CDR3 is TGTGCCAGCAGCGTAAATGAGCCTGCTAGCGCCGGGGAGCTGTTTTTT. This gives the protein CASSVNEPASAGELFF.

This clonotype was counted once. The chain links TRBV5-1 to TRBJ2-5, with 7 bases lining up with TRBD1. From germline, CDR1 is SGHRS and CDR2 YFSETQ. V dropped 3 bases and J dropped 5; count of bases not matched to a gene: 4. The length of the CDR3 is 13 residues. The CDR3 DNA reads as TGCGCCAGCAGCTCGAGGGGGCTTGAGACCCAGTACTTC. It translates to CASSSRGLETQYF.